What follows are 27 T cell receptor beta chains derived from one specimen sequenced in a study of CD8+CD57+ T cells in acquired aplastic anemia. TCR beta VDJ and CDR3 profiles were obtained from a genomic DNA template. One entry per CDR3 protein, called by TCRdb with MiXCR from the reads. The table shows under 350,000 distinct CDR3 sequences, with 55% to 60% occurring only once. Sequencing was done on a sample of sorted CD4+, CD8+, or CD8+CD57+ T cells (not recorded which) from PBMCs. The receptors shown here come from a human donor with severe aplastic anemia or a healthy control (not recorded which).

The chain has TRBV15 and TRBJ1-1, with D hard to call. Germline V CDR1 and CDR2: LNHNV, YYDKDF (reference sequence). Trimming removed 3 bases from V and 4 bases from J, with 9 bases in between. The CDR3 is 13 amino acids. The CDR3 nucleotides read TGTGCCACCAGCAGCGCCCGGGCCACTGAAGCTTTCTTT. It is translated as CATSSARATEAFF.

J is TRBJ2-1 and V is TRBV6-4; 7 bases match TRBD2. CDR3 length equals 16 residues. The germline CDR1 and CDR2 sequences are MRHNA and SNTAGT. V gave up 3 bases and J gave up 2 bases; unmatched junction bases: 7. In DNA, the CDR3 is TGTGCCAGCAGTGAAGTTGCGGGAGTCACCTACAATGAGCAGTTCTTC. Its protein is CASSEVAGVTYNEQFF.

This clonotype was counted only a few times. The CDR3 nucleotides read TGTGCCAGCAGCTTAAACGACCTCCAGACCACTGAAGCTTTCTTT. Its translation: CASSLNDLQTTEAFF. The chain combines TRBV7-3 with TRBJ1-1; D is uncertain. Trimming stripped 1 base from V and 4 bases from J, with 13 bases between. The CDR3 spans 15 residues. CDR1 is SGHTA and CDR2 is FQGTGA in the germline V gene.

This clonotype was recorded at least ten times. The rearrangement uses TRBV6-2 or TRBV6-3 and TRBJ1-6, with D hard to call. Germline lookup yields CDR1 MNHEY and CDR2 SVGEGT. The CDR3 has 14 amino acids. V gave up 5 bases and J gave up 11 bases, with 16 bases separating them. The CDR3 reads CASSQNLGRTPLHF. CDR3 bases: TGTGCCAGCAGTCAGAACCTGGGCCGGACACCCCTCCACTTT.

This clonotype has more than one count but fewer than ten. J is TRBJ1-2 and V is TRBV15; 7 bases align to TRBD1. This CDR3 has 11 residues. Losses at the gene ends were 4 bases for V and 7 bases for J; bases not matched to a gene: 0. Germline V gives CDR1 LNHNV, CDR2 YYDKDF (reference sequence). The DNA of the CDR3 is TGTGCCACCAGCACAGGGGGTGGCTACACCTTC. Translation gives CATSTGGGYTF.

Ten or more counts support this clonotype. This chain connects TRBV20-1 to TRBJ2-7, with D perhaps being TRBD1 or TRBD2 (6 bases each). The CDR3 is 16 amino acids. From germline, CDR1 is DFQATT and CDR2 SNEGSKA (reference sequence). V dropped 0 bases and J dropped 0 bases, with 15 bases sitting between them. This chain's CDR3 is CSARDVSGAASYEQYF. The CDR3 nucleotides read TGCAGTGCTAGAGATGTTTCGGGGGCCGCCTCCTACGAGCAGTACTTC.

The rearrangement uses TRBV20-1 and TRBJ2-1; 8 bases are a match to TRBD2. The CDR3 is 14 residues long. Germline lookup yields CDR1 DFQATT and CDR2 SNEGSKA (reference sequence). The CDR3 is CSASSHGGANEQFF. The CDR3 DNA reads TGCAGCGCCAGCAGCCACGGGGGGGCAAATGAGCAGTTCTTC.

The table lists this clonotype with many counts. The chain is built from TRBV7-3 and TRBJ2-3; D is possibly TRBD1 or TRBD2 (5 bases each). This CDR3 spans 14 amino acids. Germline CDR1 reads SGHTA; CDR2 reads FQGTGA. V lost 3 bases, J lost 2 bases, and 9 bases lay in between. The CDR3 region has the DNA TGTGCCAGCAGCTTCCGGGACGACACAGATACGCAGTATTTT. This codes for CASSFRDDTDTQYF.

In this sample, this clonotype turned up a few times. This clone may be a read error of a much larger clone one base away. CDR3 region: CSAYDRDRVGGTQYF. CDR3 DNA sequence: TGCAGTGCCTACGACCGGGACAGGGTGGGAGGGACCCAGTACTTC. This chain connects TRBV20-1 to TRBJ2-5, with 9 bases lining up with TRBD1. CDR1 DFQATT and CDR2 SNEGSKA come from the germline V gene (reference sequence). Unmatched junction bases numbered 15, after V lost 6 bases and J lost 7 bases. The length of the CDR3 is 15 residues.

The chain links TRBV2 to TRBJ2-1; TRBD2 matches at 10 bases. This CDR3 is built from 16 residues. Germline V gene data show CDR1 as SNHLY and CDR2 as FYNNEI. After removal of 6 bases from V and 0 bases from J, the junction contained 5 bases not matched to a gene. CDR3 nucleotides: TGTGCCAGCAGCGTAGCGGGGGGATACTCCTACAATGAGCAGTTCTTC. This translates into CASSVAGGYSYNEQFF. Variable domain in full (rest from reference TRBV2 and TRBJ2-1): EPEVTQTPSHQVTQMGQEVILRCVPISNHLYFYWYRQILGQKVEFLVSFYNNEISEKSEIFDDQFSVERPDGSNFTLKIRSTKLEDSAMYFCASSVAGGYSYNEQFFGPGTRLTVL.

For this clonotype: One end of the junction varies from germline; a read error may be responsible. The chain couples TRBV5-4 to TRBJ2-7; the D gene could be TRBD1 or TRBD2 (5 bases each). This CDR3 spans 16 amino acids. Germline V lookup: CDR1 SGHNT, CDR2 YYREEE (reference sequence). The CDR3 is CASSQDSSGPSYEQYF. The CDR3 bases are TGCGCCAGCAGCCAAGATTCGTCGGGGCCATCCTACGAGCAGTACTTC.

This clonotype occurred many times. The chain recombines TRBV30 with TRBJ1-1; D gene uncertain. The CDR3 has 13 residues. CDR1 and CDR2 (germline): GTSNPN, SVGIG (reference sequence). V was pared by 1 base and J by 7 bases, with 13 bases between. The CDR3 bases are TGTGCCTGGAGTGCCCAATGGACGGATGAAGCTTTCTTT. It encodes CAWSAQWTDEAFF. Looking up the rest from reference TRBV30 and TRBJ1-1 gives the full variable domain: SQTIHQWPATLVQPVGSPLSLECTVEGTSNPNLYWYRQAAGRGLQLLFYSVGIGQISSEVPQNLSASRPQDRQFILSSKKLLLSDSGFYLCAWSAQWTDEAFFGQGTRLTVV.

There are many counts of this clonotype. This sequence joins TRBV30 and TRBJ2-7, with 10 bases that match TRBD2. Germline V CDR1 and CDR2: GTSNPN, SVGIG (reference sequence). With V trimmed by 5 bases and J by 7 bases, 11 bases remained unmatched. The CDR3 contains 14 residues. CDR3 sequence: CAWVAGGRTTEQYF. DNA of the CDR3: TGTGCCTGGGTAGCGGGGGGCCGCACAACGGAGCAGTACTTC.

The J gene is TRBJ2-3, the V gene TRBV25-1, with unresolved D. Trimming removed 1 base from V and 1 base from J, with 12 bases in between. There are 16 residues in the CDR3. Germline V gene data show CDR1 as MGHDK and CDR2 as SYGVNS. The CDR3 protein is CASSESVAVGTDTQYF. The CDR3 DNA follows: TGTGCCAGCAGTGAATCGGTAGCTGTGGGCACAGATACGCAGTATTTT.

This chain uses TRBV7-6 with TRBJ2-1; D is undetermined. Per the germline V gene, CDR1 is SGHVS and CDR2 is FNYEAQ. V was pared by 1 base and J by 10 bases, with 11 bases between. The CDR3 spans 13 residues. CDR3 DNA: TGTGCCAGCAGCTTAGTGTCCTCCGGGGAGCAGTTCTTC. Translation: CASSLVSSGEQFF.

This clonotype was picked up many times. In DNA, the CDR3 is TGTGCCAGCAGCCCACTGGGGTCGAAGCAGTACTTC. It encodes CASSPLGSKQYF. This chain connects TRBV7-9 to TRBJ2-7; the D is unclear. Trimming shortened V by 5 bases and J by 8 bases, and 13 bases separated the two germline ends. Looked up from germline, CDR1 is SEHNR and CDR2 is FQNEAQ (reference sequence). The CDR3 has 12 residues.

This clonotype was recorded at least ten times. The chain couples TRBV5-1 to TRBJ1-4; 9 bases map to TRBD1. The germline gives CDR1 SGHRS, CDR2 YFSETQ. V gave up 0 bases and J gave up 8 bases; unmatched junction bases: 8. This CDR3 has 16 amino acids. The DNA of the CDR3 is TGCGCCAGCAGCTTGGGGGACAGGGCGGAGGAAGAAAAACTGTTTTTT. Residues: CASSLGDRAEEEKLFF.

This clonotype was counted only a few times. J is TRBJ1-6 and V is TRBV28; unclear D gene. The CDR3 runs to 12 residues. Trimming pared 9 bases from V and 6 bases from J, leaving 9 bases between. CDR1 is MDHEN and CDR2 is SYDVKM in the germline V gene. CDR3 bases: TGTGCCAGTAGGCAGACTAATTCACCCCTCCACTTT. Amino acid sequence: CASRQTNSPLHF.

The V gene is TRBV5-5, the J gene TRBJ2-7; D is ambiguous. CDR3 length: 14 residues. The V end was cut by 4 bases, the J end by 9 bases, with 20 bases between. The V gene's germline CDR1 is SGHKS and CDR2 YYEKEE (reference sequence). The CDR3 region has the DNA TGTGCCAGCAGCAACGACCGGCGTCAGGCTGTGCAGTACTTC. Amino acid sequence: CASSNDRRQAVQYF.

The sample holds many counts of this clonotype. This rearrangement joins TRBV9 to TRBJ1-2; D is ambiguous. Trimming shortened V by 0 bases and J by 3 bases, and 12 bases separated the two germline ends. This CDR3 spans 15 amino acids. CDR1 SGDLS and CDR2 YYNGEE come from the germline V gene. The CDR3 DNA is TGTGCCAGCAGCGTAGGAGGTTCTGCGGACTATGGCTACACCTTC. It translates to CASSVGGSADYGYTF.

The chain recombines TRBV7-8 with TRBJ2-1, with 12 bases that match TRBD2. CDR1 SGHVS and CDR2 FQNEAQ come from the germline V gene. Trimming removed 0 bases from V and 9 bases from J; junction bases left unmatched: 9. The CDR3 is 17 residues long. The CDR3: CASSLAAGLAGGLEQFF. CDR3 in DNA: TGTGCCAGCAGCTTAGCGGCAGGGCTAGCGGGGGGGCTTGAGCAGTTCTTC. Complete variable domain (other parts from reference TRBV7-8 and TRBJ2-1): GAGVSQSPRYKVAKRGQDVALRCDPISGHVSLFWYQQALGQGPEFLTYFQNEAQLDKSGLPSDRFFAERPEGSVSTLKIQRTQQEDSAVYLCASSLAAGLAGGLEQFFGPGTRLTVL.

The chain combines TRBV2 with TRBJ2-7; D call uncertain. Trimming stripped 5 bases from V and 10 bases from J, with 12 bases between. Germline CDR1 SNHLY, CDR2 FYNNEI. CDR3 length equals 11 residues. Here the CDR3 DNA reads TGTGCCAGCAGTATTCGGGCCTGCCAGTACTTC. It yields the protein CASSIRACQYF.

There are many counts of this clonotype. The chain carries TRBV19 and TRBJ1-3; D gene unclear. The CDR3 contains 16 residues. Trimming shortened V by 5 bases and J by 0 bases, and 14 bases separated the two germline ends. Germline loops: CDR1 LNHDA, CDR2 SQIVND (reference sequence). As DNA, the CDR3 is TGTGCCAGTAGTTCCGGGTTGACGAGCTCTGGAAACACCATATATTTT. Translation gives CASSSGLTSSGNTIYF.

This sequence joins TRBV5-6 and TRBJ1-3, with unresolved D. Germline assignment: CDR1 SGHDT and CDR2 YYEEEE. V was trimmed by 0 bases and J by 1 base, leaving 8 bases between them. The CDR3 runs to 15 residues. Written as DNA, the CDR3 is TGTGCCAGCAGCTTGGAGGGCCTTTCTGGAAACACCATATATTTT. It codes for CASSLEGLSGNTIYF.

The chain is built from TRBV20-1 and TRBJ2-3; TRBD2 matches 8 bases. CDR1 DFQATT and CDR2 SNEGSKA come from the germline V gene (reference sequence). The J segment lost 2 bases and the V segment lost 7 bases, leaving 11 bases of the junction unmatched. The CDR3 is made up of 15 amino acids. CDR3 in DNA: TGCAGTGTCCCACCGGGGGGGGGGAACACAGATACGCAGTATTTT. Amino acid sequence: CSVPPGGGNTDTQYF.

V is TRBV25-1 and J is TRBJ2-7, with 10 bases that match TRBD1. Germline CDR1 and CDR2: MGHDK and SYGVNS. The CDR3 runs to 17 residues. The V segment lost 4 bases and the J segment 2 bases; nucleotides outside the gene matches: 11. CDR3 in amino acids: CASSGGVPGTGAYEQYF. As DNA, the CDR3 is TGTGCCAGCAGTGGGGGAGTTCCCGGGACAGGGGCCTACGAGCAGTACTTC.

The rearrangement uses TRBV10-2 and TRBJ1-2, with D possibly being TRBD1 (5 bases). Per the germline V gene, CDR1 is WSHSY and CDR2 is SAAADI. The CDR3 length is 15 residues. Trimming shortened V by 7 bases and J by 4 bases, and 19 bases separated the two germline ends. The CDR3 DNA sequence: TGCGCCAGCAAGTCCCCGGACAACGAGCCCTATGGCTACACCTTC. Encoded protein: CASKSPDNEPYGYTF.